This TCR beta chain is drawn from a study of blood T cell repertoires in COVID-19. Some clones are missing from TCRdb's copy, which holds only in-frame ones; the method was immunoSEQ multiplex PCR. The sample contains fewer than 400,000 clones, 85% of which appear only once. The CDR3 sequence is 14 residues long. V lost 6 bases and J lost 3; bases outside the gene matches: 6. Germline lookup yields CDR1 SGHAT and CDR2 FQNNGV. The rearrangement links TRBV11-2 to TRBJ2-7; 9 nucleotides align to TRBD1. Source material: peripheral blood. The receptor was derived from a woman aged 18 to 35 with acute or convalescent COVID-19. The CDR3 DNA reads TGTGCCAGCAGGCCACAGGGGGCCTTCTACGAGCAGTACTTC. Its protein product is CASRPQGAFYEQYF.